This is a list of T cell receptor beta chains from one sample in a study of blood T cells in healthy people across ages. TCRdb called the 5' RACE reads again in MiXCR, with one record for every CDR3 protein. In the table there are around 400,000 distinct CDR3 sequences, about 55% of which are singletons. The material sequenced was blood. The receptor source for this set is a man in his sixties in good health. Each CDR3 is given with its conserved first and last residue. Each record gives: clone size, J gene, V gene, D gene, CDR3 DNA, CDR3 protein. A D gene is named only where the DNA matches it firmly. The size of a clone is reported for some rows only, either as once, few or many, or as a class for expanded clones.

few,TRBJ2-3,TRBV7-6,-,TGTGCCAGCAGCTTACAACAGGGCACCAGCACAGATACGCAGTATTTT,CASSLQQGTSTDTQYF
-,TRBJ2-4,TRBV7-2,-,TGTGCCAGCAGCTTAGCTGGGAGCCGAGGCAACATTCAGTACTTC,CASSLAGSRGNIQYF
-,TRBJ2-7,TRBV20-1,-,TGCAGTGCTAGAGAACAGGGACTCTACGAGCAGTACTTC,CSAREQGLYEQYF
few,TRBJ2-1,TRBV6-5,TRBD2,TGTGCCAGCAGGGCGGGGGATACCTACAATGAGCAGTTCTTC,CASRAGDTYNEQFF
-,TRBJ2-7,TRBV2,TRBD2,TGTGCCAGCAGGGGGGAAGGACTAGCGCGCTCCTACGAGCAGTACTTC,CASRGEGLARSYEQYF
-,TRBJ2-1,TRBV11-2,-,TGTGCCAGCAGCTTAGGGGGCGCCCGCTCCTACAATGAGCAGTTCTTC,CASSLGGARSYNEQFF
once,TRBJ1-2,TRBV30,TRBD1,TGTGCCTGGGCGCTCAGGGACAGGATAATCTATGGCTACACCTTC,CAWALRDRIIYGYTF
-,TRBJ2-7,TRBV7-2,-,TGTGCCAGCAGCGTGCCCGGGGGGCACGAGCAGTACTTC,CASSVPGGHEQYF
few,TRBJ2-3,TRBV7-2,-,TGTGCCAGCAGCTTACACCAGCGCACAGATACGCAGTATTTT,CASSLHQRTDTQYF
-,TRBJ2-7,TRBV28,-,TGTGCCGCAGCAGGGTCCACGGGGGAGCAGTACTTC,CAAAGSTGEQYF
-,TRBJ2-3,TRBV29-1,TRBD1,TGCAGCGTGGGGGACAGGGTGGGGACAGATACGCAGTATTTT,CSVGDRVGTDTQYF
few,TRBJ2-1,TRBV27,-,TGTGCCAGCAGGAGCCAGCTCGTTCAGTTCTTC,CASRSQLVQFF
-,TRBJ1-2,TRBV3-1,-,TGTGCCAGCAGCCGGAGGCAGAAACGGAGTGGGGGCTACACCTTC,CASSRRQKRSGGYTF
-,TRBJ2-5,TRBV24-1,-,TGTGCCACCAGTGATTCGGACTGGACCAACCAAGAGACCCAGTACTTC,CATSDSDWTNQETQYF
few,TRBJ2-7,TRBV2,-,TGTGCCAGCAGTCGCCGGGACGGCAACGAGCAGTACTTC,CASSRRDGNEQYF